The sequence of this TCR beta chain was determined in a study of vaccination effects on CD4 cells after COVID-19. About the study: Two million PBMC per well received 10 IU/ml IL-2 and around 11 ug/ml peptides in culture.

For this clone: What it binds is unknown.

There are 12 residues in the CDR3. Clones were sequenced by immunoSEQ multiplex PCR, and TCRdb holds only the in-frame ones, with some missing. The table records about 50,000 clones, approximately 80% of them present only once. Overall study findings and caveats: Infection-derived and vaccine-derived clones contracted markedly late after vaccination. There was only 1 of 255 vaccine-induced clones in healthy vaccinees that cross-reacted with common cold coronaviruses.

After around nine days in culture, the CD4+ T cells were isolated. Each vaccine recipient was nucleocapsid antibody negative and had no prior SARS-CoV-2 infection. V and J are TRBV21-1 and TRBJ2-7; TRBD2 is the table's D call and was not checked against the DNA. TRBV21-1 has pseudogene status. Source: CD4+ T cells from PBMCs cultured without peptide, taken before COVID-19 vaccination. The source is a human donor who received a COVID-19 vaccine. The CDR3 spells CASSNGNYEQYV. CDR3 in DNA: TGTGCCAGCAGCAACGGTAACTACGAGCAGTACGTC.